This T cell receptor (beta chain) came from a study of human T cells and chemical hapten exposure. The study, taken as a whole, reports: Among TCRs, those above 1 in 1000 frequency were unaffected by DPC sensitization.

Library preparation tagged each individual cDNA molecule with a unique molecular identifier. A single record per CDR3 protein comes from TCRdb applying MiXCR to the RACE reads. The sample holds 130,000 or so distinct CDR3 sequences, 8.5% to 9.5% seen once. This clonotype was found a few times. Its antigen remains unidentified. Specified time point: healthy volunteer bleed at 2 weeks. Total RNA was isolated from whole blood that had not been fractionated. V shed 8 bases, J shed 5 bases, and the junction held 3 bases outside the gene matches. CDR1 SEHNR and CDR2 FQNEAQ come from the germline V gene (reference sequence). The CDR3 is made up of 13 amino acids.

Sequenced sample: whole blood. The receptor's source is a male donor in good health. Some clones in this sample may be carry-over from other donors' samples. V usage is TRBV7-9 and J usage is TRBJ2-1; 10 nucleotides match TRBD2. CDR3 DNA: TGTGCCAGCGGGACTAGCGAAAACAATGAGCAGTTCTTC. Translated, it gives CASGTSENNEQFF.